Listed below are T cell receptor beta chains from one sample, sequenced in a study of Ad26.COV2.S vaccination and SARS-CoV-2 variants. Sequenced by immunoSEQ multiplex PCR; TCRdb stores in-frame clones only, minus some. The sample holds about 350,000 clones, about 88% seen once. Source: peripheral blood, taken in a trial of Ad26.COV2.S vaccine versus placebo. These receptors originate from a person aged 18-65 years who received the Ad26.COV2.S COVID-19 vaccine or a placebo. The CDR3 runs from the conserved cysteine through the conserved F or W. The D gene is left open where the match is weak. Rows may omit the clone size; those that give it use once, few, many or a size class.

d_call: .; j_call: TRBJ2-5; v_call: TRBV6-1; clone_size: .; cdr3_nt: TGTGCCAGCAGTGAAATCGGGTCTATCCAAGAGACCCAGTACTTC; cdr3_aa: CASSEIGSIQETQYF
d_call: TRBD1; j_call: TRBJ2-7; v_call: TRBV2; clone_size: .; cdr3_nt: TGTGCCAGCACCTCGCCCCGGGACAGGGGTGCCAACGAGCAGTACTTC; cdr3_aa: CASTSPRDRGANEQYF
d_call: .; j_call: TRBJ2-1; v_call: TRBV5-8; clone_size: once; cdr3_nt: TGTGCCAGCAGCTTGGGGGTATTGGGGAGGAATGAGCAGTTCTTC; cdr3_aa: CASSLGVLGRNEQFF
d_call: TRBD1; j_call: TRBJ2-7; v_call: TRBV5-1; clone_size: .; cdr3_nt: TGCGCCAGCAGCAGAGGACAGGGGGAGATCTACGAGCAGTACTTC; cdr3_aa: CASSRGQGEIYEQYF
d_call: .; j_call: TRBJ2-3; v_call: TRBV6-5; clone_size: .; cdr3_nt: TGTGCCAGCAGTCCCCCGGGACGGAGCACAGATACGCAGTATTTT; cdr3_aa: CASSPPGRSTDTQYF
d_call: TRBD1; j_call: TRBJ1-5; v_call: TRBV18; clone_size: .; cdr3_nt: TGTGCCAGCTCACCGGGACAGATTAGCAATCAGCCCCAGCATTTT; cdr3_aa: CASSPGQISNQPQHF
d_call: .; j_call: TRBJ2-2; v_call: TRBV19; clone_size: .; cdr3_nt: TGTGCCAGTAGTCCAGAAAACACCGGGGAGCTGTTTTTT; cdr3_aa: CASSPENTGELFF
d_call: .; j_call: TRBJ1-2; v_call: TRBV3-1/TRBV3-2; clone_size: .; cdr3_nt: TGTGCCAGCAGCCAAGATCGTAAGGCAGGGAATCATGGCTACACCTTC; cdr3_aa: CASSQDRKAGNHGYTF
d_call: TRBD2; j_call: TRBJ2-7; v_call: TRBV19; clone_size: once; cdr3_nt: TGTGCCAGTAGTATTTTGCGGGGGGCGCCGCAGGACGAGCAGTACTTC; cdr3_aa: CASSILRGAPQDEQYF
d_call: .; j_call: TRBJ2-1; v_call: TRBV7-2; clone_size: .; cdr3_nt: TGTGCCAGCAGCTTGTATGATGTCTACAATGAGCAGTTCTTC; cdr3_aa: CASSLYDVYNEQFF
d_call: .; j_call: TRBJ2-5; v_call: TRBV10-1; clone_size: .; cdr3_nt: TGCGCCAGCAGTCGAGGAACACAAGAGACCCAGTACTTC; cdr3_aa: CASSRGTQETQYF
d_call: .; j_call: TRBJ2-7; v_call: TRBV7-2; clone_size: .; cdr3_nt: TGTGCCAGCAGCTTGACTATAGGACCGGGACAATTTCGCTACGAGCAGTACTTC; cdr3_aa: CASSLTIGPGQFRYEQYF
d_call: .; j_call: TRBJ2-5; v_call: TRBV7-2; clone_size: once; cdr3_nt: TGTGCCAGCAGCTTAGTAACAGGCCAAGAGACCCAGTACTTC; cdr3_aa: CASSLVTGQETQYF
d_call: .; j_call: TRBJ2-7; v_call: TRBV5-1; clone_size: .; cdr3_nt: TGCGCCAGCAGCGCACAGGGTGGTTCCTACGAGCAGTACTTC; cdr3_aa: CASSAQGGSYEQYF
d_call: .; j_call: TRBJ2-1; v_call: TRBV2; clone_size: .; cdr3_nt: TGTGCCAGCAGTCCGGACCTGGAGCAGTTCTTC; cdr3_aa: CASSPDLEQFF
d_call: .; j_call: TRBJ2-7; v_call: TRBV2; clone_size: .; cdr3_nt: TGTGCCAGCAGTGAACGACAGGAGTACGAGCAGTACTTC; cdr3_aa: CASSERQEYEQYF
d_call: .; j_call: TRBJ1-4; v_call: TRBV18; clone_size: .; cdr3_nt: TGTGCCAGCTCACCCCCTACTAAGAGCGTCAAACTGTTTTTT; cdr3_aa: CASSPPTKSVKLFF
d_call: .; j_call: TRBJ2-2; v_call: TRBV10-3; clone_size: .; cdr3_nt: TGTGCCATCAGGAGCGGAGACGGCGCGAAAGACACCGGGGAGCTGTTTTTT; cdr3_aa: CAIRSGDGAKDTGELFF
d_call: .; j_call: TRBJ2-1; v_call: TRBV10-1; clone_size: .; cdr3_nt: TGCGCCAGCAGTGAGGGGGCTAGTATCGGTTCCTACAATGAGCAGTTCTTC; cdr3_aa: CASSEGASIGSYNEQFF
d_call: .; j_call: TRBJ1-1; v_call: TRBV18; clone_size: few; cdr3_nt: TGTGCCAGCTCGGCGAGGGACATTCCTTTCTTT; cdr3_aa: CASSARDIPFF
d_call: .; j_call: TRBJ1-3; v_call: TRBV29-1; clone_size: .; cdr3_nt: TGCAGCGCGGGGCCCGCGGGAAACACCATATATTTT; cdr3_aa: CSAGPAGNTIYF
d_call: TRBD2; j_call: TRBJ2-1; v_call: TRBV2; clone_size: .; cdr3_nt: TGTGCCAGCAGCTACTACGGGACTAGCGAGTACAATGAGCAGTTCTTC; cdr3_aa: CASSYYGTSEYNEQFF
d_call: .; j_call: TRBJ2-2; v_call: TRBV6-6; clone_size: .; cdr3_nt: TGTGCCAGCAGCCGAAGCGGTTACTTGGACACCGGGGAGCTGTTTTTT; cdr3_aa: CASSRSGYLDTGELFF
d_call: TRBD2; j_call: TRBJ2-1; v_call: TRBV7-6; clone_size: .; cdr3_nt: TGTGCCAGCAGCTTAGGGACTAGCGGGGGGGCCTATAATGAGCAGTTCTTC; cdr3_aa: CASSLGTSGGAYNEQFF
d_call: TRBD2; j_call: TRBJ2-5; v_call: TRBV7-2; clone_size: .; cdr3_nt: TGTGCCAGCAGCTTAGGGTCTAGCGGGAGGGCCGGGGAGACCCAGTACTTC; cdr3_aa: CASSLGSSGRAGETQYF
d_call: TRBD2; j_call: TRBJ2-7; v_call: TRBV7-2; clone_size: .; cdr3_nt: TGTGCCAGCAGCTTAGCCCCCCAGGGCGGGGGCGAGCAGTACTTC; cdr3_aa: CASSLAPQGGGEQYF
d_call: .; j_call: TRBJ2-5; v_call: TRBV18; clone_size: .; cdr3_nt: TGTGCCAGCTCACCATGGGGCAGGGAGGAGACCCAGTACTTC; cdr3_aa: CASSPWGREETQYF
d_call: .; j_call: TRBJ2-5; v_call: TRBV11-3; clone_size: .; cdr3_nt: TGTGCCAGCAGTCCTATGAGTGCTGGAGAGACCCAGTACTTC; cdr3_aa: CASSPMSAGETQYF
d_call: .; j_call: TRBJ2-1; v_call: TRBV7-9; clone_size: .; cdr3_nt: TGTGCCAGCAGCTTGCCTCTAGCCGCAGGGGAGCAGTTCTTC; cdr3_aa: CASSLPLAAGEQFF
d_call: .; j_call: TRBJ2-5; v_call: TRBV7-9; clone_size: .; cdr3_nt: TGTGCCAGCAGCTCCCTTATCGGGGAGACCCAGTACTTC; cdr3_aa: CASSSLIGETQYF
d_call: TRBD1; j_call: TRBJ2-7; v_call: TRBV9; clone_size: .; cdr3_nt: TGTGCCAGCAGCGAGACAGGGGATACCTACGAGCAGTACTTC; cdr3_aa: CASSETGDTYEQYF
d_call: TRBD1; j_call: TRBJ1-5; v_call: TRBV15; clone_size: .; cdr3_nt: TGTGCCACCAGCAGAGGAACCGGGACAGGGGGTAACCAGCCCCAGCATTTT; cdr3_aa: CATSRGTGTGGNQPQHF
d_call: .; j_call: TRBJ1-1; v_call: TRBV7-9; clone_size: .; cdr3_nt: TGTGCCAGCAGCGCACAGCGATTGAACACTGAAGCTTTCTTT; cdr3_aa: CASSAQRLNTEAFF
d_call: TRBD1; j_call: TRBJ2-7; v_call: TRBV27; clone_size: .; cdr3_nt: TGTGCCAGCAGTCCGCCGACTGACAGGGGAAGGCAGTACTTC; cdr3_aa: CASSPPTDRGRQYF
d_call: .; j_call: TRBJ1-4; v_call: TRBV5-8; clone_size: .; cdr3_nt: TGTGCCAGCAGCTTGGAGTCAGGGAGAAATGAAAAACTGTTTTTT; cdr3_aa: CASSLESGRNEKLFF
d_call: .; j_call: TRBJ2-7; v_call: TRBV6-6; clone_size: .; cdr3_nt: TGTGCCAGCAGTTACTCGCTCCAATACGAGCAGTACTTC; cdr3_aa: CASSYSLQYEQYF
d_call: .; j_call: TRBJ2-1; v_call: TRBV19; clone_size: .; cdr3_nt: TGTGCCAGTAGGGACTACAATGAGCAGTTCTTC; cdr3_aa: CASRDYNEQFF
d_call: .; j_call: TRBJ1-2; v_call: TRBV7-9; clone_size: .; cdr3_nt: TGTGCCAGCAGCTTAGCTGCGTTGGGCCAGGATGGCTACACCTTC; cdr3_aa: CASSLAALGQDGYTF
d_call: TRBD1; j_call: TRBJ2-1; v_call: TRBV10-3; clone_size: .; cdr3_nt: TGTGCCATCAGTGAGTCCGAGACAGGGACATACAATGAGCAGTTCTTC; cdr3_aa: CAISESETGTYNEQFF
d_call: TRBD1; j_call: TRBJ2-2; v_call: TRBV3-1/TRBV3-2; clone_size: .; cdr3_nt: TGTGCCAGCAGCCGAGACAGGGATAGCACCGGGGAGCTGTTTTTT; cdr3_aa: CASSRDRDSTGELFF
d_call: .; j_call: TRBJ2-7; v_call: TRBV3-1/TRBV3-2; clone_size: .; cdr3_nt: TGTGCCAGCAGCCAAGCCGGGTGGGAGCAGTACTTC; cdr3_aa: CASSQAGWEQYF
d_call: TRBD1; j_call: TRBJ2-7; v_call: TRBV5-1; clone_size: .; cdr3_nt: TGCGCCAGCAGGTTACCGGGACAGGGGGCGTCCTACGAGCAGTACTTC; cdr3_aa: CASRLPGQGASYEQYF
d_call: TRBD1; j_call: TRBJ2-3; v_call: TRBV6-5; clone_size: .; cdr3_nt: TGTGCCAGCAGAAGGGACAGGCCGATCACAGATACGCAGTATTTT; cdr3_aa: CASRRDRPITDTQYF
d_call: .; j_call: TRBJ2-7; v_call: TRBV2; clone_size: .; cdr3_nt: TGTGCCAGCAGTGATTCCGCGGGGCTAGGACGGAGGGAAGAGCAGTACTTC; cdr3_aa: CASSDSAGLGRREEQYF
d_call: .; j_call: TRBJ1-3; v_call: TRBV5-1; clone_size: .; cdr3_nt: TGCGCCAGCAGCAACGAGGGGAGCTCTGGAAACACCATATATTTT; cdr3_aa: CASSNEGSSGNTIYF
d_call: TRBD1; j_call: TRBJ2-4; v_call: TRBV5-1; clone_size: .; cdr3_nt: TGCGCCAGCAGCCGACAGGGGGCTGACATTCAGTACTTC; cdr3_aa: CASSRQGADIQYF
d_call: .; j_call: TRBJ2-6; v_call: TRBV6-4; clone_size: .; cdr3_nt: TGTGCCAGCAGTGACTCGGGGGGTTCTGGGGCCAACGTCCTGACTTTC; cdr3_aa: CASSDSGGSGANVLTF
d_call: .; j_call: TRBJ1-5; v_call: TRBV7-9; clone_size: .; cdr3_nt: TGTGCCAGCAGCTCTGAAGGCCCCCAGCATTTT; cdr3_aa: CASSSEGPQHF
d_call: .; j_call: TRBJ1-4; v_call: TRBV5-1; clone_size: once; cdr3_nt: TGCGCCAGCAGCATACAACAGGGTCATGAAAAACTGTTTTTT; cdr3_aa: CASSIQQGHEKLFF
d_call: .; j_call: TRBJ2-5; v_call: TRBV5-5; clone_size: .; cdr3_nt: TGTGCCAGCACCTCCGGAAGTCAAGAGACCCAGTACTTC; cdr3_aa: CASTSGSQETQYF
d_call: .; j_call: TRBJ2-1; v_call: TRBV5-5; clone_size: once; cdr3_nt: TGTGCCAGCAGCCTTGTTGGGCGGCCTCCTACAAGTGAGCAGTTCTTC; cdr3_aa: CASSLVGRPPTSEQFF
d_call: TRBD2; j_call: TRBJ2-3; v_call: TRBV11-2; clone_size: .; cdr3_nt: TGTGCCAGCAGCTTACAGTGGGCTAGCGGGGGGTCCCGCACAGATACGCAGTATTTT; cdr3_aa: CASSLQWASGGSRTDTQYF
d_call: .; j_call: TRBJ2-1; v_call: TRBV3-1/TRBV3-2; clone_size: .; cdr3_nt: TGTGCCAGCAGCCAAGAACCAAGGGAGCAGTTCTTC; cdr3_aa: CASSQEPREQFF
d_call: .; j_call: TRBJ1-2; v_call: TRBV7-8; clone_size: .; cdr3_nt: TGTGCCAGCAGCTTTGACAGAAGCTATGGCTACACCTTC; cdr3_aa: CASSFDRSYGYTF
d_call: .; j_call: TRBJ2-6; v_call: TRBV19; clone_size: once; cdr3_nt: TGTGCCAGTAGTATGCGGGGTCGTAGCTCTGGGGCCAACGTCCTGACTTTC; cdr3_aa: CASSMRGRSSGANVLTF
d_call: .; j_call: TRBJ1-2; v_call: TRBV3-1/TRBV3-2; clone_size: .; cdr3_nt: TGTGCCAGCAGCCAAGGGAACTATGGCTACACCTTC; cdr3_aa: CASSQGNYGYTF
d_call: .; j_call: TRBJ2-3; v_call: TRBV13; clone_size: few; cdr3_nt: TGTGCCAGCACGCCTTGGGGCACAGATACGCAGTATTTT; cdr3_aa: CASTPWGTDTQYF
d_call: .; j_call: TRBJ2-2; v_call: TRBV29-1; clone_size: .; cdr3_nt: TGCAGCGTTGAATCCGGGAACACCGGGGAGCTGTTTTTT; cdr3_aa: CSVESGNTGELFF
d_call: .; j_call: TRBJ2-1; v_call: TRBV9; clone_size: .; cdr3_nt: TGTGCCAGTGGGGGGTACCCTTACAATGAGCAGTTCTTC; cdr3_aa: CASGGYPYNEQFF